A single T cell receptor beta chain is shown here with its context. The sample originates from a study of blood T cell repertoires in COVID-19. The trim removed 1 base at V and 7 bases at J, leaving 4 bases unmatched. CDR3 size: 15 residues. The germline CDR1 and CDR2 sequences are SGHNT and YYREEE (reference sequence). TCRdb's copy holds only in-frame clones and misses some; the assay was immunoSEQ multiplex PCR. This sample has some 45,000 clones, with about 85% found just once. The rearrangement links TRBV5-4 to TRBJ2-1; the match to TRBD2 covers 11 bases. The sequencing sample was made of peripheral blood. This clonotype was obtained from a woman aged 80 or over with acute or convalescent COVID-19. The CDR3 DNA sequence: TGTGCCAGCAGCTTGTTAGCGGGAGGGAAGAATGAGCAGTTCTTC. It encodes CASSLLAGGKNEQFF.